This TCR beta chain was recovered during a study of T cells in Graves' hyperthyroidism and ophthalmopathy. V was pared by 5 bases and J by 4 bases, with 10 bases between. Germline CDR1 is SEHNR and CDR2 is FQNEAQ (reference sequence). This CDR3 contains 13 residues. These patients, aged 18 to 65, had recently diagnosed hyperthyroidism lasting under 2 months. Exclusion of a patient resulted from uncontrolled infection, other autoimmune disease, pregnancy or lactation. Blood was sampled at initial diagnosis of hyperthyroidism, prior to onset of any ophthalmopathy symptoms. Amplification yielded TCR beta CDR3 regions, with RNA transcripts as the source. An initial round of RT-PCR targeting the TCR CDR3 relied on the HTBI primer set. TCRdb passed the multiplex PCR reads through MiXCR, listing each CDR3 protein once. Of about 720,000 distinct CDR3 sequences in the sample, over 15% were seen once. The sample holds a few counts of this clonotype. Its antigen is as yet unknown.

Study observations and caveats: In validation, the model predicted ophthalmopathy. These predictions came a median roughly 7.1 months before onset.

The chain combines TRBV7-9 with TRBJ2-3, with D unresolved. This TCR derives from a woman aged 50 to 60 with Graves' hyperthyroidism that later progressed to Graves' ophthalmopathy. Sequencing used blood. CDR3 sequence (DNA): TGTGCCAGCAGCCCGCAGACTTCAGATACGCAGTATTTT. It specifies CASSPQTSDTQYF.